Below are 8 T cell receptor beta chains sequenced from a single sample in a study of blood T cell repertoires in COVID-19. Produced via immunoSEQ multiplex PCR; TCRdb's table is partial and in-frame only. The data hold about 54,000 clones, with roughly nine tenths observed a single time. The sequencing sample was made of peripheral blood. Source of these receptors: a woman aged 60-75 years with active or convalescent COVID-19.

The rearrangement joins TRBV6-5 to TRBJ1-5; no clear D gene. CDR3 length: 15 residues. In germline, CDR1 is MNHEY, CDR2 SVGAGI. Deletions cut 0 bases from V and 4 bases from J, with 10 bases between. CDR3 residues: CASSYSRGQNQPQHF. As DNA, the CDR3 is TGTGCCAGCAGTTACTCGAGAGGGCAAAATCAGCCCCAGCATTTT.

The CDR3 DNA sequence: TGTGCCAGCAGTTTATTGGCAGAGGGAGGCTACGAGCAGTACTTC. It specifies CASSLLAEGGYEQYF. This chain links TRBV28 with TRBJ2-7; D might be TRBD2 (6 bases). CDR1 is MDHEN and CDR2 is SYDVKM in the germline V gene. The CDR3 length is 15 residues. V shed 1 base and J shed 3 bases, with 13 bases lying between them.

V and J are TRBV6-2 or TRBV6-3 and TRBJ2-3, with TRBD2 matching 9 bases. With V trimmed by 2 bases and J by 5 bases, 5 bases remained unmatched. Per germline, CDR1 MNHEY and CDR2 SVGEGT. The CDR3 extends over 15 amino acids. The CDR3, as DNA: TGTGCCAGCAGTTACGGCGGGAGGGCCGAAGATACGCAGTATTTT. It specifies CASSYGGRAEDTQYF.

This chain uses TRBV4-1 with TRBJ1-2, with TRBD1 identical over 10 bases. There are 15 residues in the CDR3. CDR1 and CDR2 (germline): MGHRA, YSYEKL. V shed 4 bases, J shed 4 bases, and the junction held 6 bases outside the gene matches. The CDR3: CASSPGQGGGYGYTF. CDR3 nucleotides: TGCGCCAGCAGCCCCGGACAGGGGGGGGGCTATGGCTACACCTTC.

This chain uses TRBV5-1 with TRBJ1-2; D possibly corresponds to TRBD1 (6 bases). Germline V gene lookup returns CDR1 SGHRS and CDR2 YFSETQ. The CDR3 totals 13 residues. The ends were cut back, 3 bases at V and 7 bases at J, with 13 bases in the middle. The CDR3 region is CASSSSTGIGYTF. CDR3 DNA: TGCGCCAGCAGCTCCTCAACAGGGATTGGCTACACCTTC.

This chain uses TRBV19 with TRBJ2-7; 10 bases are a match to TRBD1. Germline assignment: CDR1 LNHDA and CDR2 SQIVND (reference sequence). The length of the CDR3 is 14 residues. The V and J ends lost 5 bases and 11 bases, in that order; junction bases with no gene match: 12. This chain's CDR3 is CASSPPGDRGRKYF. CDR3 DNA: TGTGCCAGTAGTCCTCCGGGGGACAGGGGAAGGAAGTACTTC.

The rearrangement links TRBV7-9 to TRBJ2-7; D is unclear. The V end was cut by 5 bases, the J end by 2 bases, with 10 bases between. Germline V gives CDR1 SEHNR, CDR2 FQNEAQ (reference sequence). The CDR3 runs to 13 residues. As DNA, the CDR3 is TGTGCCAGCAGCCCAGTCCCTCCCTACGAGCAGTACTTC. Its protein product is CASSPVPPYEQYF.

The rearrangement links TRBV30 to TRBJ1-3; no clear D. Germline V gives CDR1 GTSNPN, CDR2 SVGIG (reference sequence). The CDR3 consists of 13 residues. V lost 7 bases and J 2 bases, leaving 12 bases between the germline ends. The CDR3 sequence: CASSAGAGNTIYF. CDR3 in DNA: TGTGCCTCCTCAGCGGGCGCTGGAAACACCATATATTTT.